Below, 9 T cell receptor beta chains from the same sample are listed, as sequenced in a study of vaccination effects on CD4 cells after COVID-19. Assay used: immunoSEQ multiplex PCR; TCRdb lists only in-frame clones, some missing. The sample contains 70,000 to 95,000 clones, 70% to 75% of which appear only once. No antigens are known for them. Peptide-pool stimulation followed by sequencing identified expanded antigen-specific CD4+ clonotypes in the ViraFEST assay. Isolating CD4+ T cells followed about 11 days of culture. The material sequenced was CD4+ T cells from PBMCs cultured with HCoV-229E spike peptides, taken before COVID-19 vaccination. The receptors shown here come from a human donor who received a COVID-19 vaccine.

The chain is built from TRBV7-9 and TRBJ2-2; D gene uncertain. V lost 2 bases to trimming and J lost 4 bases, with 5 bases between them. The CDR3 length is 13 residues. Germline CDR1 is SEHNR and CDR2 is FQNEAQ (reference sequence). The CDR3 DNA follows: TGTGCCAGCAGCTTAAGTGGCACCGGGGAGCTGTTTTTT. It is translated as CASSLSGTGELFF.

This sequence joins TRBV3-1 (or the pseudogene TRBV3-2) and TRBJ1-2, with 7 bases aligning to TRBD1. J lost 7 bases, V lost 2 bases, and 1 base had no gene match. Germline V CDR1 and CDR2: LGHDT, YNNKEL (reference sequence). This CDR3 region has 12 residues. Here the CDR3 reads CASSQTGAGYTF. CDR3 DNA sequence: TGTGCCAGCAGCCAAACAGGGGCTGGCTACACCTTC.

This clone was counted only a few times. This chain links TRBV5-6 with TRBJ2-3; D is uncertain. CDR1 SGHDT and CDR2 YYEEEE come from the germline V gene. The CDR3 is 15 residues long. Trimming left V 1 base short and J 0 bases short, with 9 bases between. CDR3: CASSLTGRSTDTQYF. CDR3 bases: TGTGCCAGCAGCTTGACCGGACGGAGCACAGATACGCAGTATTTT.

This clone has just a few counts. The V and J genes are TRBV4-1 and TRBJ1-5; TRBD1 matches 10 bases. The CDR3 is 19 residues long. Germline values: CDR1 MGHRA, CDR2 YSYEKL. V lost 3 bases, J lost 3 bases, and 14 bases stayed unmatched. The CDR3 coding sequence is TGCGCCAGCAGCCAGATCTGGGACAGGGGAACCACTAACAATCAGCCCCAGCATTTT. Its protein is CASSQIWDRGTTNNQPQHF.

The chain employs TRBV11-2 and TRBJ1-3, with D uncertain. The CDR3 extends over 16 amino acids. Germline CDR1 is SGHAT and CDR2 is FQNNGV. V lost 2 bases and J lost 0, with 11 bases in between. The CDR3 nucleotides are TGTGCCAGCAGCTTACTGGCGGGTCCCTCTGGAAACACCATATATTTT. This encodes CASSLLAGPSGNTIYF.

This clone was observed a single time. At one of its ends the junction is not consistent with the germline gene, which may arise from a read error. J is TRBJ1-1 and V is TRBV12-3 or TRBV12-4, with D perhaps matching TRBD1 (6 bases). The CDR3 runs to 12 residues. DNA for the CDR3: TGTGCCAGCAGCTACCGGGACACCGAAGCTTTCTTT. Translation gives CASSYRDTEAFF.

The rearrangement links TRBV5-6 to TRBJ1-1; D remains ambiguous. This CDR3 has 15 amino acids. Per the germline V gene, CDR1 is SGHDT and CDR2 is YYEEEE. V lost 4 bases and J lost 1, with 14 bases in between. CDR3 sequence (DNA): TGTGCCAGCAGCCCCCTTGGGAAAGAGAACACTGAAGCTTTCTTT. It specifies CASSPLGKENTEAFF.

The chain couples TRBV6-5 to TRBJ2-7; D may match TRBD1 or TRBD2 (5 bases each). The CDR3 extends over 15 amino acids. The germline gives CDR1 MNHEY, CDR2 SVGAGI. Between the trimmed V and J ends, which lost 6 bases and 5 bases, there was a span of 20 bases. CDR3 sequence reads: CASSDAGTPLDEQYV. CDR3 DNA sequence: TGTGCCAGCAGCGACGCCGGGACGCCCTTAGACGAGCAGTACGTC.

The V and J genes are TRBV6-2 or TRBV6-3 and TRBJ2-5, with D perhaps matching TRBD2 (6 bases). The V and J ends lost 0 bases and 1 base respectively, with 6 bases between them. Germline V gene data show CDR1 as MNHEY and CDR2 as SVGEGT. The CDR3 extends over 14 amino acids. The CDR3 region is CASSYSSGQETQYF. The CDR3 bases are TGTGCCAGCAGTTACTCTAGCGGCCAAGAGACCCAGTACTTC.